Each of the 6 T cell receptor beta chains below was sequenced from the same sample in a study of blood T cell repertoires in COVID-19. Only in-frame clones appear in the TCRdb table, and some are missing; sequencing was by immunoSEQ multiplex PCR. The sample includes 180,000 or so clones, approximately 85% of them seen just once. Sequenced input: peripheral blood. The receptor source for this set is an older woman with acute or convalescent COVID-19.

This clone was observed once. This chain links TRBV25-1 with TRBJ1-2; no clear D. The CDR3 runs to 10 residues. Trimming stripped 8 bases from V and 6 bases from J, with 7 bases between. Germline values: CDR1 MGHDK, CDR2 SYGVNS. Here the CDR3 reads CASDFNGYTF. The DNA of the CDR3 is TGTGCCAGCGACTTCAATGGCTACACCTTC.

The J gene is TRBJ2-5, the V gene TRBV5-1; D is ambiguous. The germline gives CDR1 SGHRS, CDR2 YFSETQ. The CDR3 loop spans 11 amino acids. Trimming took off 1 base at V and 7 bases at J, with 5 bases between the two ends. The CDR3 sequence is CASSLSGTQYF. The CDR3 nucleotides are TGCGCCAGCAGCTTGTCGGGGACCCAGTACTTC. Together with reference TRBV5-1 and TRBJ2-5, the CDR3 gives the full variable domain: KAGVTQTPRYLIKTRGQQVTLSCSPISGHRSVSWYQQTPGQGLQFLFEYFSETQRNKGNFPGRFSGRQFSNSRSEMNVSTLELGDSALYLCASSLSGTQYFGPGTRLLVL.

The chain employs TRBV5-1 and TRBJ2-2; no clear D. This CDR3 spans 14 amino acids. The V end lost 3 bases, the J end lost 4 bases, and 10 bases lay between the germline ends. CDR1 and CDR2 (germline): SGHRS, YFSETQ. CDR3 protein: CASSSGSGTGELFF. In DNA form, the CDR3 reads TGCGCCAGCAGCTCCGGATCAGGCACCGGGGAGCTGTTTTTT.

The V gene is TRBV5-1, the J gene TRBJ2-2, with D maybe TRBD1 (6 bases). V lost 4 bases, J lost 0 bases, and 10 bases lay in between. Germline CDR1 SGHRS, CDR2 YFSETQ. This CDR3 region has 15 residues. CDR3 sequence: CASSRTESNTGELFF. CDR3 DNA: TGCGCCAGCAGCCGGACAGAGTCGAACACCGGGGAGCTGTTTTTT.

V is TRBV6-6 and J is TRBJ1-2, with D uncertain. The germline V and J ends were trimmed by 5 bases and 8 bases, with 12 bases remaining between them. Looked up from germline, CDR1 is MNHNY and CDR2 is SVGAGI (reference sequence). This CDR3 has 12 residues. CDR3 DNA: TGTGCCAGCAGTCGAGACGGAGTCGGCTACACCTTC. It translates to CASSRDGVGYTF.

The V and J genes are TRBV20-1 and TRBJ2-1; TRBD2 might be the D (7 bases). From germline, CDR1 is DFQATT and CDR2 SNEGSKA (reference sequence). Trimming cost V 5 bases and J 10 bases, with 12 bases left between them. The CDR3 contains 11 residues. The CDR3 region is CSAGRGTEQFF. The CDR3 DNA reads as TGCAGTGCTGGGAGGGGGACAGAGCAGTTCTTC.